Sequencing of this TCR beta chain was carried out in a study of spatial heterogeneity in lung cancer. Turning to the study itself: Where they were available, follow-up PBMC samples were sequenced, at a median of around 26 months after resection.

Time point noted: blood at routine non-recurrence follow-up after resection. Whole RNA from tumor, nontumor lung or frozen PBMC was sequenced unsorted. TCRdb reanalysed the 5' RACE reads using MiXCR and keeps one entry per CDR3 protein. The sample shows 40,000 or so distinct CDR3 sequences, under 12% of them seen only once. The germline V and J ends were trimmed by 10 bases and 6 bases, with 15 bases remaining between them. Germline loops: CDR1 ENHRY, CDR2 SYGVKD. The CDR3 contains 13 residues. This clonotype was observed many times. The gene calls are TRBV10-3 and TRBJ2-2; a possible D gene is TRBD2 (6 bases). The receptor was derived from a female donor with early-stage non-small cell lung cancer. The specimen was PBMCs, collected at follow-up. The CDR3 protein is CATRDAGSGELFF. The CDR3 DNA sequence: TGTGCCACCCGGGACGCGGGATCCGGGGAGCTGTTTTTT.